The clone carrying this TCR beta chain was seen ten or more times. The antigen remains unidentified. Libraries from sorted cells each used 800,000 to 1,000,000 CD4+ or CD8+ T cells. The data were taken from a study of neurological immune-mediated disorders. General study results and limits: Private repertoires in all groups were suggested by the absence of shared CDR3 amino acid sequences among expanded clones across subjects. While HTLV-1-associated myelopathy showed the greatest TCR clonal expansion, multiple sclerosis showed the least, falling below healthy controls.

Trimming cost V 2 bases and J 5 bases, with 18 bases left between them. Germline V lookup: CDR1 MNHEY, CDR2 SVGEGT. The length of the CDR3 is 16 residues. TCRdb ran MiXCR on the 5' RACE reads and lists one entry per CDR3 protein. The data show about 39,000 distinct CDR3 sequences, with approximately 7.2% seen just once and 5.7% held by the top ten. The V and J genes are TRBV6-2 or TRBV6-3 and TRBJ2-5, with TRBD2 as a possible D gene (6 bases). Sequencing was carried out using CD4+ T cells from blood. The sequence came from a man aged 50 to 59 in good health. The CDR3 sequence: CASSYLAGGVAETQYF. CDR3 nucleotide sequence: TGTGCCAGCAGTTACCTTGCTGGAGGGGTGGCGGAGACCCAGTACTTC.